This entry is about one TCR beta chain. Its antigen is currently unknown. Unique molecular identifiers tagged the TCRbeta library. Using its own MiXCR run on the PCR reads, TCRdb lists one record per CDR3 protein. The repertoire consists of 330,000 or so distinct CDR3 sequences, with around 7.3% occurring once and the leading ten covering approximately 9%. The source of the sample is a study of T-cell reconstitution after alpha-beta-depleted transplantation in children. Study-wide findings and caveats: Once a year had passed after transplant, T-cell counts and diversity came mostly from newly produced T cells.

This CDR3 is 15 amino acids long. Per the germline V gene, CDR1 is DFQATT and CDR2 is SNEGSKA (reference sequence). The ends were cut back, 2 bases at V and 3 bases at J, with 16 bases in the middle. This chain uses TRBV20-1 with TRBJ1-1; D ambiguous. The receptor comes from a female patient aged 2-9 years who had a stem cell transplant for Fanconi anemia, so the T cells may come from the graft donor. This specimen was peripheral blood, taken 360 days after TCRalphabeta/CD19-depleted stem cell transplant. The CDR3: CSARSLAGRDTEAFF. The CDR3 DNA is TGCAGTGCTAGATCCCTGGCCGGGAGGGACACTGAAGCTTTCTTT.